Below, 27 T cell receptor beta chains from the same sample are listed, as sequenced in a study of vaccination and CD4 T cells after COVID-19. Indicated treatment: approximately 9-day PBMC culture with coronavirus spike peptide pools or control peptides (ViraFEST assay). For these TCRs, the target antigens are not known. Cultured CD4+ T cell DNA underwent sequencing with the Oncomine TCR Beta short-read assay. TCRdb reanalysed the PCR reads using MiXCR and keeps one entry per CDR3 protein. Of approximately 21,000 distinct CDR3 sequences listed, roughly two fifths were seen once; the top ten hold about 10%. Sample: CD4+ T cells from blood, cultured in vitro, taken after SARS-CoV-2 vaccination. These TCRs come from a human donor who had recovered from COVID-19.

DNA for the CDR3: TGTGCCAGCAGTTACCCTACAACCGACAGCCAGGTATTCCCCCTCCACTTT. Its translation is CASSYPTTDSQVFPLHF. V usage is TRBV6-5 and J usage is TRBJ1-6; D perhaps matches TRBD1 (5 bases). Trimming shortened V by 2 bases and J by 13 bases, and 24 bases separated the two germline ends. CDR3 length: 17 residues. Germline CDR1 and CDR2: MNHEY and SVGAGI.

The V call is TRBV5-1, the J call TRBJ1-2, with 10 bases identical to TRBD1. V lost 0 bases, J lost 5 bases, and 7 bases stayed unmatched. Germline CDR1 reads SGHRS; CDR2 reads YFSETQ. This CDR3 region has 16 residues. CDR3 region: CASSLEGTGVRYGYTF. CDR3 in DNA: TGCGCCAGCAGCTTGGAAGGGACAGGGGTGCGGTATGGCTACACCTTC.

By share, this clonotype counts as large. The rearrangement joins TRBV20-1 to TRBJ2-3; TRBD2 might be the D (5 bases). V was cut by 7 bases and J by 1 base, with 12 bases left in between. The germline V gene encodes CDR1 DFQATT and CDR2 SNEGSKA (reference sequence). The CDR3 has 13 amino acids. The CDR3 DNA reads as TGCAGTGTCGCCGCGGGCGGCACAGATACGCAGTATTTT. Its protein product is CSVAAGGTDTQYF.

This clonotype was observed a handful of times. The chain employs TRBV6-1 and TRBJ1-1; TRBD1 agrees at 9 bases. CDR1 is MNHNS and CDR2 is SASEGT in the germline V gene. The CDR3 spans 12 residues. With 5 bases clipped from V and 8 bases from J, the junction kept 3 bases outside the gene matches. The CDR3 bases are TGTGCCAGCAGTCACAGGGGGCAGGAAGCTTTCTTT. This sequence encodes CASSHRGQEAFF.

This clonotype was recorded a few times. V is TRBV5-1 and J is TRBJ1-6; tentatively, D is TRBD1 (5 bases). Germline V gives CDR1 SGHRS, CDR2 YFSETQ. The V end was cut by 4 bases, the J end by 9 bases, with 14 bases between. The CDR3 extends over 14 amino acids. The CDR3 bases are TGCGCCAGCAGCGGGGGGACGGCGGGTTCACCCCTCCACTTT. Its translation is CASSGGTAGSPLHF.

CDR3 sequence (DNA): TGTGCCAGCAGCTTCTTCAGGGGTAGCTCCTATAATTCACCCCTCCACTTT. It codes for CASSFFRGSSYNSPLHF. The chain is built from TRBV7-2 and TRBJ1-6; tentatively, D is TRBD1 (6 bases). Trimming took 3 bases from V and 0 from J, leaving 12 bases between them. The CDR3 loop spans 17 amino acids. The germline CDR1 and CDR2 sequences are SGHTA and FQGNSA.

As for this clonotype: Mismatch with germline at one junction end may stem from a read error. The CDR3 DNA reads as TGTGCCAGCAGCCTCGATCCCTGGGGAAATTCACTCCTCCACTTT. Protein product: CASSLDPWGNSLLHF. The V call is TRBV7-6, the J call TRBJ1-6; D not certain. CDR3 size: 15 residues. Germline V gives CDR1 SGHVS, CDR2 FNYEAQ. Supplemented by reference TRBV7-6 and TRBJ1-6, the full variable domain reads GAGVSQSPRYKVTKRGQDVALRCDPISGHVSLYWYRQALGQGPEFLTYFNYEAQQDKSGLPNDRFSAERPEGSISTLTIQRTEQRDSAMYRCASSLDPWGNSLLHFGNGTRLTVT.

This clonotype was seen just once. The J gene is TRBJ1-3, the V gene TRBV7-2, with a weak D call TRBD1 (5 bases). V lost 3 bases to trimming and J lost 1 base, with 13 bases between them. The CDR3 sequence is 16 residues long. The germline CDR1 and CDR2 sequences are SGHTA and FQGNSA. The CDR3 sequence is CASSLGVGESGNTIYF. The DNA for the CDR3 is TGTGCCAGCAGCTTGGGGGTCGGGGAATCTGGAAACACCATATATTTT.

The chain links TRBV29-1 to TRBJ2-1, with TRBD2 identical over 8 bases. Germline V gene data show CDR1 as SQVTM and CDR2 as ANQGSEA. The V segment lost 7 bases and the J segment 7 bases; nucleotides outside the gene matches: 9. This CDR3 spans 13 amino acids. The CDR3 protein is CSARGGIENEQFF. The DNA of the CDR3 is TGCAGCGCCCGGGGGGGTATCGAAAATGAGCAGTTCTTC.

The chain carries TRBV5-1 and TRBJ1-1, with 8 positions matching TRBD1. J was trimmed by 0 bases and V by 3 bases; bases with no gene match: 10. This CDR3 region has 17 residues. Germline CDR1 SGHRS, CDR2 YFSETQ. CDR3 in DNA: TGCGCCAGCAGCTACGCCGGGACAGGAGAAATGAACACTGAAGCTTTCTTT. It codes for CASSYAGTGEMNTEAFF.

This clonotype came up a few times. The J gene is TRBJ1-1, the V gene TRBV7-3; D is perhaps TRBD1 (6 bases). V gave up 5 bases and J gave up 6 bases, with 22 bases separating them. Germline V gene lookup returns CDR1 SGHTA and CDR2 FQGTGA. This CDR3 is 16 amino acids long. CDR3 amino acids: CASSPQPAPGAAEAFF. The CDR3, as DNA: TGTGCCAGCAGCCCCCAACCGGCCCCGGGGGCAGCTGAAGCTTTCTTT. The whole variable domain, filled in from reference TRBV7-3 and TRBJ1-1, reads GAGVSQTPSNKVTEKGKYVELRCDPISGHTALYWYRQSLGQGPEFLIYFQGTGAADDSGLPNDRFFAVRPEGSVSTLKIQRTERGDSAVYLCASSPQPAPGAAEAFFGQGTRLTVV.

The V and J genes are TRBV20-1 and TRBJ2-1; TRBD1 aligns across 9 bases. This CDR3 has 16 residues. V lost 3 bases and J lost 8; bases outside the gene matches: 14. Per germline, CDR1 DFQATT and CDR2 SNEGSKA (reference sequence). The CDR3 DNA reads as TGCAGTGCTAGGGGGGGCGGGGACAGGGTGACCCATGAGCAGTTCTTC. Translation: CSARGGGDRVTHEQFF.

The CDR3 sequence is CASSPDPAPSTDTQYF. CDR3 sequence (DNA): TGTGCCAGCAGCCCGGATCCAGCACCGAGCACAGATACGCAGTATTTT. The genes are TRBV5-4 and TRBJ2-3; D unresolved. There are 16 residues in the CDR3. V shed 4 bases and J shed 0 bases, with 15 bases lying between them. CDR1 and CDR2 from the germline V gene are SGHNT and YYREEE (reference sequence).

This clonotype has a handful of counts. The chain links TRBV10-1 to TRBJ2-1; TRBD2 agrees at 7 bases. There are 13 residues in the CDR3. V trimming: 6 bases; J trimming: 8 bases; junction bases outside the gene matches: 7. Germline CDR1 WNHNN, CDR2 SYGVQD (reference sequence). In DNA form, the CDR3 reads TGCGCCAGCAGGAGCGGGACGGGTTATGAGCAGTTCTTC. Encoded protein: CASRSGTGYEQFF.

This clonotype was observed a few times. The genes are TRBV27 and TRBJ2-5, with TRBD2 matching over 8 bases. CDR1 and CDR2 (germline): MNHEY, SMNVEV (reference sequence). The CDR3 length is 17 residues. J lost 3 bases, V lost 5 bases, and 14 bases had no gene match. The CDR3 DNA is TGTGCCAGCAGTGGCCGCTGGGCTAGCGGGTCGGAAGAGACCCAGTACTTC. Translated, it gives CASSGRWASGSEETQYF.

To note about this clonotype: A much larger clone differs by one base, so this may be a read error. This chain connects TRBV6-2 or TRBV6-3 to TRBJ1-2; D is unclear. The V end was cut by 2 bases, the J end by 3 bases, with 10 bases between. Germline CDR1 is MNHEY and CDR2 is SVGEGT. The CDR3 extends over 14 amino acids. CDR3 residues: CASSYPDSDYGYTF. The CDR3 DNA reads TGTGCCAGCAGTTACCCGGACTCGGACTATGGCTACACCTTC.

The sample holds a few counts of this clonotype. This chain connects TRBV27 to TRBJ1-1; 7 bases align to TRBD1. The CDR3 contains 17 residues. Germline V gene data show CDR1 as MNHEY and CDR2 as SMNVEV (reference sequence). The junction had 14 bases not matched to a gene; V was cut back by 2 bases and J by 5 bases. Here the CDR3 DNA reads TGTGCCAGCAGTTTAAACGGACAGGTAAAAGGGAAGACTGAAGCTTTCTTT. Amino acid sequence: CASSLNGQVKGKTEAFF.

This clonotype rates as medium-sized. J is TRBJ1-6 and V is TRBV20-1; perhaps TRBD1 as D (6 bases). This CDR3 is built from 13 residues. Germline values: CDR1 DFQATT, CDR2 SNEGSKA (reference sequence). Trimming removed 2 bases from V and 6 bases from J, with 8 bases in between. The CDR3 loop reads CSARQGFNSPLHF. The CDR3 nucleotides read TGCAGTGCTAGACAGGGGTTTAATTCACCCCTCCACTTT.

The CDR3 nucleotides read TGTGCCAGCAGGCGCCGAGGGGGCGGAGGGGCGGCTGAAGCTTTCTTT. Its translation: CASRRRGGGGAAEAFF. The chain couples TRBV28 to TRBJ1-1; TRBD1 matches 7 bases. V lost 6 bases, J lost 6 bases, and 16 bases stayed unmatched. CDR3 length: 16 amino acids. Per germline, CDR1 MDHEN and CDR2 SYDVKM.

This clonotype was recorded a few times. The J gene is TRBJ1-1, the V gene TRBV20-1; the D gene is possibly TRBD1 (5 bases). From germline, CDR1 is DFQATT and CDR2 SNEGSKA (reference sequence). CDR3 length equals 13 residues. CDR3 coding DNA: TGCCAATTGACCGGGACGAGGAACACTGAAGCTTTCTTT. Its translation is CQLTGTRNTEAFF.

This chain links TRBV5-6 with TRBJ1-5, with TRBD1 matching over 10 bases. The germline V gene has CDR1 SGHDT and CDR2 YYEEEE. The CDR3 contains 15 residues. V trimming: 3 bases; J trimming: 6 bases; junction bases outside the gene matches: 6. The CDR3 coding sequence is TGTGCCAGCAGCTGGGGGACAGGGGAAGCTCAGCCCCAGCATTTT. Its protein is CASSWGTGEAQPQHF.

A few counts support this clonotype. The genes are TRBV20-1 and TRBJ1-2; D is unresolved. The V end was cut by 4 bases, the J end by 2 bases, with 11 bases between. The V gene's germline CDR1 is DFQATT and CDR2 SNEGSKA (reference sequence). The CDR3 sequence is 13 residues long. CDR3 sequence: CSAIVSLNYGYTF. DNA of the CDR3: TGCAGTGCTATCGTCTCCTTGAACTATGGCTACACCTTC.

The CDR3 coding sequence is TGTGCCAGCAGCTTGCCCCAAGAGACCCAGTACTTC. Translation: CASSLPQETQYF. The chain uses TRBV5-4 and TRBJ2-5; the D is unclear. V shed 1 base and J shed 1 base, with 2 bases lying between them. This CDR3 is built from 12 residues. Germline CDR1 reads SGHNT; CDR2 reads YYREEE (reference sequence).

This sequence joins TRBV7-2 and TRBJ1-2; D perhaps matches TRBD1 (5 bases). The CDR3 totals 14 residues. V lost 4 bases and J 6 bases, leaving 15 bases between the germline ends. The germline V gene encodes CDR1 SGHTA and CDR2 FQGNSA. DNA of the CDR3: TGTGCCAGCAGCTCAGCAGGCGGACAAAATGGCTACACCTTC. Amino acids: CASSSAGGQNGYTF.

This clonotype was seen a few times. CDR3 nucleotides: TGTGCCAGCAGCCAAGTCCCCCCAGATACGCAGTATTTT. It is translated as CASSQVPPDTQYF. The chain links TRBV14 to TRBJ2-3; D gene unclear. The CDR3 has 13 residues. Germline V gives CDR1 SGHDN, CDR2 FVKESK. V dropped 1 base and J dropped 4 bases, with 6 bases sitting between them.

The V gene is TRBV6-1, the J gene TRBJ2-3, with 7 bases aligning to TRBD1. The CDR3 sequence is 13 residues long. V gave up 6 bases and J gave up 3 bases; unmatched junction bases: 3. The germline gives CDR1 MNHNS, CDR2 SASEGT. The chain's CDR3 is CASSAQGTDTQYF. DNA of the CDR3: TGTGCCAGCAGCGCACAGGGGACAGATACGCAGTATTTT.

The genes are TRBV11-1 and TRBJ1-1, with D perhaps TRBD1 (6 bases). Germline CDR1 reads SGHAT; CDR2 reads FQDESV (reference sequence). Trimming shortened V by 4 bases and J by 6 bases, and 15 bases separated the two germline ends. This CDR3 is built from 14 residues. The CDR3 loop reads CASSSTHRAPEAFF. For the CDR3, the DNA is TGTGCCAGCAGCTCCACGCACAGGGCCCCTGAAGCTTTCTTT.